The 9 T cell receptor beta chains below come from one sample, sequenced in a study of T cell repertoires in cytomegalovirus infection. TCRdb re-called the reads through MiXCR, storing one row per CDR3 protein. The sample shows about 740,000 distinct CDR3 sequences, roughly 35% of them seen only once. Sequencing used PBMCs. These receptors originate from a human donor in good health (CMV status not recorded). Some clones in this sample may be carry-over from other donors' samples.

V and J are TRBV19 and TRBJ2-5; D may correspond to TRBD1 or TRBD2 (5 bases each). This CDR3 has 12 residues. V was cut by 0 bases and J by 7 bases, with 6 bases left in between. Germline values: CDR1 LNHDA, CDR2 SQIVND (reference sequence). The CDR3 loop is CASSIDGGTQYF. The DNA for the CDR3 is TGTGCCAGTAGTATAGATGGGGGGACCCAGTACTTC.

Notes on this clonotype: The junction differs from germline at one of its ends, possibly a read error. The chain joins TRBV4-2 to TRBJ1-4, with TRBD1 identical over 11 bases. CDR1 is LGHNA and CDR2 is YNFKEQ in the germline V gene. The CDR3 runs to 18 residues. DNA of the CDR3: TGTTCCAGCAGCCTCTTCCACGGACAGGGGGCTTCGGAAGAAAAACTGTTTTTT. Amino acid sequence: CSSSLFHGQGASEEKLFF.

CDR3 amino acids: CATSISGTDTQYF. CDR3 sequence (DNA): TGTGCCACCAGTATTAGCGGCACAGATACGCAGTATTTT. The genes are TRBV24-1 and TRBJ2-3; D possibly corresponds to TRBD2 (5 bases). This CDR3 is 13 amino acids long. Germline lookup yields CDR1 KGHDR and CDR2 SFDVKD. V lost 6 bases and J 1 base, leaving 7 bases between the germline ends.

This clonotype was picked up a small number of times. This chain uses TRBV7-9 with TRBJ1-4, with TRBD1 as a possible D gene (5 bases). Trimming shortened V by 5 bases and J by 2 bases, and 12 bases separated the two germline ends. There are 15 residues in the CDR3. Germline assignment: CDR1 SEHNR and CDR2 FQNEAQ (reference sequence). The chain's CDR3 is CASSQMRDTNEKLFF. DNA of the CDR3: TGTGCCAGCAGCCAAATGCGGGACACTAATGAAAAACTGTTTTTT.

This clonotype was seen only a few times. The chain recombines TRBV7-2 with TRBJ2-1, with 7 bases matching TRBD2. V shed 5 bases and J 3 bases; nucleotides not matched to a gene: 7. The length of the CDR3 is 15 residues. The V gene's germline CDR1 is SGHTA and CDR2 FQGNSA. CDR3 region: CASSPVSGNYNEQFF. DNA of the CDR3: TGTGCCAGCAGCCCAGTGAGCGGGAACTACAATGAGCAGTTCTTC.

The rearrangement links TRBV19 to TRBJ2-4; D possibly corresponds to TRBD2 (7 bases). Germline V gives CDR1 LNHDA, CDR2 SQIVND (reference sequence). Trimming removed 6 bases from V and 6 bases from J, with 15 bases in between. The CDR3 is 14 amino acids. Written as DNA, the CDR3 is TGTGCCAGTAGGGGGGGGGCTCTTTTAAACATTCAGTACTTC. Translation: CASRGGALLNIQYF.

This clonotype was detected many times. The chain has TRBV7-6 and TRBJ2-6; D may match TRBD1 or TRBD2 (5 bases each). Germline V gene sequence: CDR1 SGHVS, CDR2 FNYEAQ. Deletions cut 11 bases from V and 0 bases from J, with 11 bases between. This CDR3 region has 14 residues. CDR3 bases: TGTGCCGGGACCAACTCCTCTGGGGCCAACGTCCTGACTTTC. Protein sequence: CAGTNSSGANVLTF.

The chain carries TRBV28 and TRBJ2-7; possible D gene TRBD2, 5 bases. The CDR3 is 17 amino acids. Between the trimmed V and J ends, which lost 2 bases and 3 bases, there was a span of 20 bases. From germline, CDR1 is MDHEN and CDR2 SYDVKM. CDR3 DNA sequence: TGTGCCAGCAGTTTAGCGGTACTAGTAGGTCCCCGCTACGAGCAGTACTTC. It encodes CASSLAVLVGPRYEQYF.

This clonotype was detected only once. The rearrangement links TRBV28 to TRBJ2-2; TRBD1 is a possible D gene (7 bases). The CDR3 loop spans 16 amino acids. Deletions cut 6 bases from V and 2 bases from J, with 16 bases between. Germline assignment: CDR1 MDHEN and CDR2 SYDVKM. DNA for the CDR3: TGTGCCAGCAGAAAGATTGGAGGGGGCAACACCGGGGAGCTGTTTTTT. Its protein is CASRKIGGGNTGELFF.